This TCR beta chain was captured by sequencing in a study of blood T cell repertoires in COVID-19. Overall study context: COVID-19 samples collected from the United States, Italy and Spain covered acute and convalescent phases. Sample material is recorded as cDNA or gDNA derived from T cells, B-cell-depleted T cells, or PBMCs.

As handled by the study authors: How many nucleated cells were present was estimated from reference gene primer amplification. Libraries were prepared by immunoSEQ multiplex PCR; TCRdb keeps only in-frame clonotypes and omits some of them. V and J calls and clone size are copied from that table; D and trimming were computed from the DNA. Of about 60,000 clones in the sample, just under 80% were seen once. Germline CDR1 LNHDA, CDR2 SQIVND (reference sequence). Trimming at V came to 8 bases and at J to 7 bases, leaving 3 bases not matched to a gene. This CDR3 region has 13 residues. The chain carries TRBV19 and TRBJ1-6; TRBD1 agrees at 9 bases. This TCR derives from a human donor in a cohort sampled during active COVID-19. Sequenced material: peripheral blood. The CDR3 DNA sequence: TGTGCCAGTGGGACAGGGTTGAATTCACCCCTCCACTTT. It is translated as CASGTGLNSPLHF. The variable domain in full, with the rest retrieved from reference TRBV19 and TRBJ1-6, is DGGITQSPKYLFRKEGQNVTLSCEQNLNHDAMYWYRQDPGQGLRLIYYSQIVNDFQKGDIAEGYSVSREKKESFPLTVTSAQKNPTAFYLCASGTGLNSPLHFGNGTRLTVT.